The entry below gives a single T cell receptor (beta chain) sequence along with its context. Its antigen remains unknown. What was sequenced were expressed TCRB transcripts, since all of the isolated RNA had been reverse transcribed. Clones were sequenced by immunoSEQ multiplex PCR, and TCRdb holds only the in-frame ones, with some missing. Of nearly 700,000 clones listed, under 15% are singletons. The sample originates from a study of beta chain features in type 1 diabetes. Regarding the study as a whole: A closer apparent resemblance between naive, central memory and Treg TCRB repertoires was seen in patients than in healthy donors. For patients and controls alike, PCR might favor shorter templates to the same degree. Moderate but significant shortening of TCRB CDR3s was recorded in all four CD4+ subsets from Type 1 diabetes patients.

CD45RO/CCR7/CD25/CD127/CD95/CD27 staining was used to isolate CD4+ naive, central memory, regulatory and stem cell-like memory cells by sorting. Sorting produced populations that all topped 95% purity. The germline V and J ends were trimmed by 2 bases and 3 bases, with 9 bases remaining between them. CDR3 length: 14 amino acids. The germline V gene encodes CDR1 SGDLS and CDR2 YYNGEE. The rearrangement joins TRBV9 to TRBJ1-3; D is possibly TRBD1 (5 bases). The source material was naive CD4+ T cells from blood. This receptor was identified in a man aged 18 to 29 with type 1 diabetes. CDR3 coding DNA: TGTGCCAGCAGCGTGTCAGGGTATGGAAACACCATATATTTT. Translating it yields CASSVSGYGNTIYF.